The 11 T cell receptor beta chains listed next were all sequenced from one sample in a study of beta chain features in type 1 diabetes (dated by TCRdb to the late 2010s). General study outcomes and caveats: Type 1 diabetes patients showed a moderate but significant shortening of TCRB CDR3 length in all four CD4+ subsets.

Library preparation used the immunoSEQ multiplex PCR assay. All of the isolated RNA was reverse transcribed with the High Capacity cDNA Reverse Transcription Kit, so expressed TCRB transcripts were sequenced. TCRdb retrieved this table from immuneACCESS and kept in-frame rearrangements only. Not all clones are present; in checked studies, unresolved V genes account for under half, and no reason is known for the remainder. In this sample the table shows under 200,000 clones, approximately 10% of which occur a single time. The ten largest account for more than 0.45% of the sample. No cognate antigen is known for these TCRs. What was sequenced was central memory CD4+ T cells from blood. The source of these receptors is a man between 25 and 39 years old with type 1 diabetes.

V and J are TRBV5-1 and TRBJ2-7, with 8 nucleotides matching TRBD1. This CDR3 region has 13 residues. J gave up 5 bases and V 0 bases, and 1 base lay outside the gene matches. CDR1 is SGHRS, CDR2 YFSETQ, per germline. CDR3 loop: CASSLETGDEQYF. CDR3 bases: TGCGCCAGCAGCTTGGAGACAGGGGACGAGCAGTACTTC.

This clone has a handful of counts. This sequence joins TRBV7-2 and TRBJ2-7, with 8 bases lining up with TRBD2. The germline V gene has CDR1 SGHTA and CDR2 FQGNSA. V lost 5 bases to trimming and J lost 3 bases; unmatched junction nucleotides: 3. The CDR3 is 13 amino acids. The CDR3 nucleotides are TGTGCCAGCAGCACCGGGAGGGGCTACGAGCAGTACTTC. Amino acid sequence: CASSTGRGYEQYF.

This clone was found many times. This chain uses TRBV30 with TRBJ2-3, with 8 bases fitting TRBD2. Germline CDR1 reads GTSNPN; CDR2 reads SVGIG (reference sequence). The CDR3 totals 14 residues. Losses at the gene ends were 3 bases for V and 5 bases for J; bases not matched to a gene: 7. The CDR3 DNA is TGTGCCTGGAGCCCGGGACTAGGGGAAGATACGCAGTATTTT. Encoded protein: CAWSPGLGEDTQYF.

This clone was seen a handful of times. This rearrangement joins TRBV28 to TRBJ2-1, with a possible D match to TRBD2 (6 bases). This CDR3 comprises 14 residues. The germline CDR1 and CDR2 sequences are MDHEN and SYDVKM. The ends were cut back, 2 bases at V and 8 bases at J, with 13 bases in the middle. In DNA form, the CDR3 reads TGTGCCAGCAGTTTACCGGGACTCCTGGATGAGCAGTTCTTC. This gives the protein CASSLPGLLDEQFF. Combining the CDR3 with reference TRBV28 and TRBJ2-1 gives the whole variable domain DVKVTQSSRYLVKRTGEKVFLECVQDMDHENMFWYRQDPGLGLRLIYFSYDVKMKEKGDIPEGYSVSREKKERFSLILESASTNQTSMYLCASSLPGLLDEQFFGPGTRLTVL.

This clone was detected a few times. The CDR3: CAWNREGPDTQYF. The DNA for the CDR3 is TGTGCCTGGAATCGGGAGGGCCCAGATACGCAGTATTTT. V and J are TRBV30 and TRBJ2-3; TRBD2 matches at 8 bases. J lost 4 bases, V lost 4 bases, and 4 bases had no gene match. The CDR3 spans 13 residues. Germline V gene sequence: CDR1 GTSNPN, CDR2 SVGIG (reference sequence).

V gene TRBV7-2 combines with J gene TRBJ2-1, with D perhaps TRBD2 (6 bases). Germline loops: CDR1 SGHTA, CDR2 FQGNSA. V lost 3 bases and J 4 bases, leaving 13 bases between the germline ends. This CDR3 spans 15 amino acids. Written as DNA, the CDR3 is TGTGCCAGCAGCTTGGGACTCCCGCTATACAATGAGCAGTTCTTC. Protein: CASSLGLPLYNEQFF.

This clone has a handful of counts. The chain uses TRBV7-2 and TRBJ2-1; TRBD2 agrees at 8 bases. The CDR3 has 17 amino acids. Trimming removed 5 bases from V and 3 bases from J; junction bases left unmatched: 12. Germline-derived CDR1 and CDR2 are SGHTA and FQGNSA. CDR3: CASSTSRAGGLYNEQFF. CDR3 in DNA: TGTGCCAGCAGCACCAGTCGCGCGGGGGGTCTCTACAATGAGCAGTTCTTC.

This clone was counted between two and nine times. The rearrangement uses TRBV7-3 and TRBJ2-5; TRBD1 agrees at 7 bases. Germline V gene data show CDR1 as SGHTA and CDR2 as FQGTGA. V gave up 5 bases and J gave up 2 bases; unmatched junction bases: 2. The CDR3 contains 13 residues. The DNA for the CDR3 is TGTGCCAGCAGCCGACAGGGTCAAGAGACCCAGTACTTC. As protein: CASSRQGQETQYF.

The gene calls are TRBV5-6 and TRBJ2-6; D gene ambiguous. The CDR3 loop spans 17 amino acids. Trimming pared 0 bases from V and 2 bases from J, leaving 12 bases between. The germline V gene encodes CDR1 SGHDT and CDR2 YYEEEE. In DNA form, the CDR3 reads TGTGCCAGCAGCTTGGAACGCTCGCGGCCTGGGGCCAACGTCCTGACTTTC. Translating it yields CASSLERSRPGANVLTF. The whole variable domain, remainder taken from reference TRBV5-6 and TRBJ2-6, is DAGVTQSPTHLIKTRGQQVTLRCSPKSGHDTVSWYQQALGQGPQFIFQYYEEEERQRGNFPDRFSGHQFPNYSSELNVNALLLGDSALYLCASSLERSRPGANVLTFGAGSRLTVL.

The V call is TRBV9, the J call TRBJ1-5; TRBD1 aligns across 7 bases. CDR3 size: 13 residues. Germline assignment: CDR1 SGDLS and CDR2 YYNGEE. Losses at the gene ends were 2 bases for V and 7 bases for J; bases not matched to a gene: 3. For the CDR3, the DNA is TGTGCCAGCAGCGTCTCACAGGGGCAGCCCCAGCATTTT. Translated, it gives CASSVSQGQPQHF.

This clone was observed a few times. The V call is TRBV30, the J call TRBJ2-7, with D hard to call. CDR3 size: 11 residues. Germline V CDR1 and CDR2: GTSNPN, SVGIG (reference sequence). The V end lost 3 bases, the J end lost 4 bases, and 7 bases lay between the germline ends. The CDR3 region has the DNA TGTGCCTGGAGCCTCAGGTACGAGCAGTACTTC. Translation: CAWSLRYEQYF.